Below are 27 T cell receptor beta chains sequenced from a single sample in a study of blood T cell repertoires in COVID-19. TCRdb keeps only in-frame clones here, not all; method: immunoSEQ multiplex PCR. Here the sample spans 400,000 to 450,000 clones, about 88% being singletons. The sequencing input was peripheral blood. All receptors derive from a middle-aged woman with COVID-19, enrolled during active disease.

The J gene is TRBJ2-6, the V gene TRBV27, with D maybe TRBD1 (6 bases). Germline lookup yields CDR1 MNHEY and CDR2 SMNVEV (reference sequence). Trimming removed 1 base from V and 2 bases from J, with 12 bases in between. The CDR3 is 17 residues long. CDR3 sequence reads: CASSLYGGSAGANVLTF. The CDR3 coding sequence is TGTGCCAGCAGTTTATATGGGGGCTCCGCTGGGGCCAACGTCCTGACTTTC.

CDR3 loop: CASSRSAGGADTQYF. CDR3 bases: TGTGCCAGCAGTCGGTCGGCGGGAGGGGCAGATACGCAGTATTTT. V gene TRBV28 combines with J gene TRBJ2-3, with 9 positions matching TRBD2. This CDR3 region has 15 residues. V shed 5 bases and J 4 bases; nucleotides not matched to a gene: 7. CDR1 MDHEN and CDR2 SYDVKM come from the germline V gene.

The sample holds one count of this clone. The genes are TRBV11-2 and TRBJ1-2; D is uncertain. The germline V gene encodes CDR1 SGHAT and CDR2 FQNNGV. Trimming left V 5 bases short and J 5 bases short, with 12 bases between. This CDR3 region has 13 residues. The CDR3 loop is CASSPSRQYGYTF. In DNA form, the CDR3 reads TGTGCCAGCAGCCCGTCGAGGCAGTATGGCTACACCTTC.

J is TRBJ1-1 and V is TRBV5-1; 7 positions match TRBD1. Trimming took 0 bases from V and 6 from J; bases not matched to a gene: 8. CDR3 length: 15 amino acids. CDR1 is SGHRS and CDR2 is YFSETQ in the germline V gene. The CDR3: CASSLADRPSAEAFF. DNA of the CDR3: TGCGCCAGCAGCTTGGCGGACAGGCCGAGCGCTGAAGCTTTCTTT.

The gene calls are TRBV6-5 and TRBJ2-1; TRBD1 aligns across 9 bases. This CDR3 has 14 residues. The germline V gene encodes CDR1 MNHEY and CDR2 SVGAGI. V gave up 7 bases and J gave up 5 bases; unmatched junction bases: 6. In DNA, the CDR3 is TGTGCCAGCACTCCTCGGACAGGGGACAATGAGCAGTTCTTC. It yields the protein CASTPRTGDNEQFF.

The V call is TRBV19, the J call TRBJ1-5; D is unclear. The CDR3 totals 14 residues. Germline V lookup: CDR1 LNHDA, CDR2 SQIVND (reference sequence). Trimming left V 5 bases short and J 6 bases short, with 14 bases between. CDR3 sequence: CASSSGIGGQPQHF. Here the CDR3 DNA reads TGTGCCAGTAGTTCCGGAATTGGAGGTCAGCCCCAGCATTTT.

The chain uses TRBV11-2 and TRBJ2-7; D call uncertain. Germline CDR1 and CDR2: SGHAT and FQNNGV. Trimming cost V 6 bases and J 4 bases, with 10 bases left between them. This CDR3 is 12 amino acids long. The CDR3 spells CASSTLRYEQYF. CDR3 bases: TGTGCCAGCAGTACCCTTAGATACGAGCAGTACTTC.

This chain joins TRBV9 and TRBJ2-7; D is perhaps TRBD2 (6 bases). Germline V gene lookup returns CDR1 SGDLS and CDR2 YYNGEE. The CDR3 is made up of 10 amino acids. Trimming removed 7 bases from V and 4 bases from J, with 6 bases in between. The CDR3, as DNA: TGTGCCAGCGGGGGGTACGAGCAGTACTTC. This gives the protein CASGGYEQYF. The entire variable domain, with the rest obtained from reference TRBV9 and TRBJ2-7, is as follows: DSGVTQTPKHLITATGQRVTLRCSPRSGDLSVYWYQQSLDQGLQFLIQYYNGEERAKGNILERFSAQQFPDLHSELNLSSLELGDSALYFCASGGYEQYFGPGTRLTVT.

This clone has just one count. CDR3 loop: CASSKGRQPQHF. CDR3 bases: TGTGCCAGCAGCAAGGGGCGGCAGCCCCAGCATTTT. V is TRBV6-5 and J is TRBJ1-5; TRBD1 might be the D (5 bases). With 6 bases removed from V and 7 bases from J, the gap between germline ends came to 10 bases. Germline loops: CDR1 MNHEY, CDR2 SVGAGI. The CDR3 spans 12 residues.

CDR3 protein: CASSYGQGDQPQHF. The DNA for the CDR3 is TGTGCCAGCAGTTACGGACAGGGGGATCAGCCCCAGCATTTT. The chain combines TRBV7-9 with TRBJ1-5, with 10 bases identical to TRBD1. Losses at the gene ends were 6 bases for V and 5 bases for J; bases not matched to a gene: 4. CDR1 SEHNR and CDR2 FQNEAQ come from the germline V gene (reference sequence). This CDR3 has 14 amino acids.

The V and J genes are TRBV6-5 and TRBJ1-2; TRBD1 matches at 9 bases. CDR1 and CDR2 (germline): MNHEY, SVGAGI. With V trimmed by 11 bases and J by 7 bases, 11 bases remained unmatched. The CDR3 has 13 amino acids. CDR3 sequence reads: CAGLFLTGGGYTF. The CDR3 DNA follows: TGTGCCGGCCTATTTTTGACAGGGGGTGGCTACACCTTC.

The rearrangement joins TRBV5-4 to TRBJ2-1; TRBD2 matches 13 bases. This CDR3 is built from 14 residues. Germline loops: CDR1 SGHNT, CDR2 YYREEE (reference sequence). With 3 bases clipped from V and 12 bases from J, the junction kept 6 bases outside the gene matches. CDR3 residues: CASSSPGLAGRQFF. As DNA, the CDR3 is TGTGCCAGCAGCTCGCCGGGACTAGCGGGAAGGCAGTTCTTC.

Here the CDR3 reads CASTGGVGTEAFF. Written as DNA, the CDR3 is TGCGCCAGCACAGGGGGCGTAGGAACTGAAGCTTTCTTT. J is TRBJ1-1 and V is TRBV5-1, with TRBD1 matching 8 bases. CDR1 SGHRS and CDR2 YFSETQ come from the germline V gene. Unmatched junction bases numbered 6, after V lost 6 bases and J lost 5 bases. This CDR3 is built from 13 residues.

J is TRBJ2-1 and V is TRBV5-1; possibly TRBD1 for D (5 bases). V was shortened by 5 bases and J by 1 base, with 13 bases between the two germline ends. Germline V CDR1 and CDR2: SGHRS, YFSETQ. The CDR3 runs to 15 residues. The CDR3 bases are TGCGCCAGCAGGACCAGGGCTGCTTCCTACAATGAGCAGTTCTTC. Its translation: CASRTRAASYNEQFF. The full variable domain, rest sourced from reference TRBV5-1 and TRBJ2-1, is KAGVTQTPRYLIKTRGQQVTLSCSPISGHRSVSWYQQTPGQGLQFLFEYFSETQRNKGNFPGRFSGRQFSNSRSEMNVSTLELGDSALYLCASRTRAASYNEQFFGPGTRLTVL.

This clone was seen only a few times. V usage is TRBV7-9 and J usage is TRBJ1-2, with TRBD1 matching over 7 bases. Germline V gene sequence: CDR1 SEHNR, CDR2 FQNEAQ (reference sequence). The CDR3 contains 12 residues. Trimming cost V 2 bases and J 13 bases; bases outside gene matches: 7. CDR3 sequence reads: CASSLSTGDSTF. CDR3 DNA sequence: TGTGCCAGCAGCTTATCAACAGGGGACTCCACCTTC. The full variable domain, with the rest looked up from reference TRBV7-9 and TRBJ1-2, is DTGVSQNPRHKITKRGQNVTFRCDPISEHNRLYWYRQTLGQGPEFLTYFQNEAQLEKSRLLSDRFSAERPKGSFSTLEIQRTEQGDSAMYLCASSLSTGDSTFGSGTRLTVV.

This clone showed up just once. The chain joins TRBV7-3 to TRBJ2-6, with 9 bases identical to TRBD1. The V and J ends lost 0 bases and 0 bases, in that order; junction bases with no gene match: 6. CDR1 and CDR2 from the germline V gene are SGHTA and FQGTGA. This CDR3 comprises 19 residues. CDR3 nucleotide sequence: TGTGCCAGCAGCTTAACTGGGGACAGGGTCTCCTCTGGGGCCAACGTCCTGACTTTC. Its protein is CASSLTGDRVSSGANVLTF.

DNA for the CDR3: TGTGCCAGCAGCCTCCCGGGACAGGGGAGCAAAAACATTCAGTACTTC. Translation: CASSLPGQGSKNIQYF. V gene TRBV5-8 combines with J gene TRBJ2-4, with TRBD1 matching over 10 bases. The CDR3 is 16 amino acids. V lost 4 bases and J lost 3; bases outside the gene matches: 7. Germline V gene sequence: CDR1 SGHTS, CDR2 YDEGEE. The whole variable domain, remainder taken from reference TRBV5-8 and TRBJ2-4, is EAGVTQSPTHLIKTRGQQATLRCSPISGHTSVYWYQQALGLGLQFLLWYDEGEERNRGNFPPRFSGRQFPNYSSELNVNALELEDSALYLCASSLPGQGSKNIQYFGAGTRLSVL.

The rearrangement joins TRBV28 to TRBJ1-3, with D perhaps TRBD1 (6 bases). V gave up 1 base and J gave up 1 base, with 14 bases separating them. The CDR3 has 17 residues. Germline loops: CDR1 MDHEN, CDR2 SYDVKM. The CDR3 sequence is CASSLFGGRRSGNTIYF. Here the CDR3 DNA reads TGTGCCAGCAGTTTATTCGGGGGGCGACGGTCTGGAAACACCATATATTTT.

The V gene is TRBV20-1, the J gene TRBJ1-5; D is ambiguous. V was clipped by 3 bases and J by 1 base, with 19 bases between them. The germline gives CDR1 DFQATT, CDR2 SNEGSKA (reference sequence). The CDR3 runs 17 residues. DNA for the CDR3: TGCAGTGCTAGTGTGGGCCGCACGAAAATAAGCAATCAGCCCCAGCATTTT. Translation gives CSASVGRTKISNQPQHF.

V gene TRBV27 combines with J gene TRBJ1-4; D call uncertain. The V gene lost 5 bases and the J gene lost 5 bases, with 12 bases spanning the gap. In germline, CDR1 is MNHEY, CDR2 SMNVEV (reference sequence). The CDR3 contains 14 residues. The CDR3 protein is CASSPRRVNEKLFF. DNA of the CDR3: TGTGCCAGCAGTCCTCGGAGGGTAAATGAAAAACTGTTTTTT.

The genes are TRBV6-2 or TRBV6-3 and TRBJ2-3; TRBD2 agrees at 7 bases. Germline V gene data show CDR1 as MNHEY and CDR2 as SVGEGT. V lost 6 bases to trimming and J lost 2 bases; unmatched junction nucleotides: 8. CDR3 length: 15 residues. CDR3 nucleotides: TGTGCCAGCAGCGGGACTAATCTCGCCACAGATACGCAGTATTTT. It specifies CASSGTNLATDTQYF.

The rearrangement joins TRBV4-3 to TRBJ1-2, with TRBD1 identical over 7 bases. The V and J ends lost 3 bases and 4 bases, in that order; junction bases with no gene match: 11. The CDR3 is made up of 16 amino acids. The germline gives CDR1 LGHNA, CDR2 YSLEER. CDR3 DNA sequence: TGCGCCAGCAGCCACCTCTATCCGACAGGGCGCTATGGCTACACCTTC. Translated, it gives CASSHLYPTGRYGYTF.

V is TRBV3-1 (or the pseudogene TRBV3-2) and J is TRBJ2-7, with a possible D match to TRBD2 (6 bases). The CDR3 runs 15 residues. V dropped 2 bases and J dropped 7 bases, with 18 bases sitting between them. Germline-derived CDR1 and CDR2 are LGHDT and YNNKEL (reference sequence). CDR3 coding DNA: TGTGCCAGCAGCCAATTAGGTTCGGGGGTAGGGGAGCAGTACTTC. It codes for CASSQLGSGVGEQYF.

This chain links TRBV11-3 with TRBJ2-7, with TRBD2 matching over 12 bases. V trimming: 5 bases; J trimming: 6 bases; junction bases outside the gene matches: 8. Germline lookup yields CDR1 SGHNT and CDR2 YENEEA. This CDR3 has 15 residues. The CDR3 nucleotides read TGTGCCAGCAGCCAGGGACTAGCGGGTCGGATCGAGCAGTACTTC. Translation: CASSQGLAGRIEQYF. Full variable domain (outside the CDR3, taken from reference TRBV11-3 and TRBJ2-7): EAGVVQSPRYKIIEKKQPVAFWCNPISGHNTLYWYLQNLGQGPELLIRYENEEAVDDSQLPKDRFSAERLKGVDSTLKIQPAELGDSAVYLCASSQGLAGRIEQYFGPGTRLTVT.

DNA for the CDR3: TGTGCCAGCAGTTTAACGCAGACAGGGGGTTACTACGAGCAGTACTTC. Protein sequence: CASSLTQTGGYYEQYF. The chain couples TRBV28 to TRBJ2-7; 9 bases fit TRBD1. With V trimmed by 2 bases and J by 3 bases, 8 bases remained unmatched. CDR3 length: 16 amino acids. Germline assignment: CDR1 MDHEN and CDR2 SYDVKM.

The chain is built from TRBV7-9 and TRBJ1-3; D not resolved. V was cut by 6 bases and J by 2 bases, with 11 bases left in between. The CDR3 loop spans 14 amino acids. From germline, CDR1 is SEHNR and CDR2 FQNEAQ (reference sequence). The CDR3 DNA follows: TGTGCCAGCAGGGCCTGGGAGGCTGGAAACACCATATATTTT. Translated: CASRAWEAGNTIYF.

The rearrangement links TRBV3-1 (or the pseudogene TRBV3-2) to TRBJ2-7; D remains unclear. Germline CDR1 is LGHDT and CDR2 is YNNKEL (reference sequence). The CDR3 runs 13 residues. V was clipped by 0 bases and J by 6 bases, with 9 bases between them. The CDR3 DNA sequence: TGTGCCAGCAGCCAAGATCGGTCGGGCGAGCAGTACTTC. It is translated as CASSQDRSGEQYF.